Below are 31 T cell receptor beta chains sequenced from a single sample in a study of graft-versus-host responses after intestinal transplantation. TCRdb's copy holds only in-frame clones and misses some; the assay was immunoSEQ multiplex PCR. This table has tens of thousands of clones, around 90% appearing once. This specimen was PBMCs, taken 26 days after transplant. These receptors originate from a human patient who received an intestinal transplant, so some T cells may come from the graft donor.

The chain joins TRBV7-3 to TRBJ1-1; no clear D. CDR1 is SGHTA and CDR2 is FQGTGA in the germline V gene. The CDR3 is 13 residues long. Between the trimmed V and J ends, which lost 0 bases and 11 bases, there was a span of 13 bases. In DNA form, the CDR3 reads TGTGCCAGCAGCTTAACTGCGGGCCGCGGGGCTTTCTTT. It translates to CASSLTAGRGAFF.

There are a few counts of this clone. V and J are TRBV5-1 and TRBJ1-2; D remains unclear. Trimming pared 0 bases from V and 8 bases from J, leaving 8 bases between. Germline V gene data show CDR1 as SGHRS and CDR2 as YFSETQ. The CDR3 is 12 amino acids. The CDR3 spells CASSLGAEGYTF. The CDR3 DNA reads TGCGCCAGCAGCTTGGGAGCGGAAGGCTACACCTTC.

The rearrangement joins TRBV23-1 to TRBJ1-2; D is unclear. Being an ORF, TRBV23-1 has a function that is uncertain. Trimming cost V 4 bases and J 2 bases, with 17 bases left between them. This CDR3 spans 16 amino acids. CDR3 DNA: TGCGCCAGCAGTCCCTCTGATACAGCTCCCAACTATGGCTACACCTTC. Translation: CASSPSDTAPNYGYTF.

V usage is TRBV4-1 and J usage is TRBJ2-1, with 16 bases matching TRBD2. The CDR3 is 17 residues long. CDR1 and CDR2 (germline): MGHRA, YSYEKL. Losses at the gene ends were 3 bases for V and 8 bases for J; bases not matched to a gene: 7. For the CDR3, the DNA is TGCGCCAGCAGCCAGGCGGCCGGGACTAGCGGGAGGGATGAGCAGTTCTTC. Translation gives CASSQAAGTSGRDEQFF.

The gene calls are TRBV30 and TRBJ2-7; 10 bases agree with TRBD1. CDR1 and CDR2 (germline): GTSNPN, SVGIG (reference sequence). The CDR3 length is 13 residues. The trim removed 0 bases at V and 6 bases at J, leaving 2 bases unmatched. CDR3: CAWSVGQGTEQYF. For the CDR3, the DNA is TGTGCCTGGAGTGTGGGACAGGGGACCGAGCAGTACTTC. Full variable domain (remainder filled in from reference TRBV30 and TRBJ2-7): SQTIHQWPATLVQPVGSPLSLECTVEGTSNPNLYWYRQAAGRGLQLLFYSVGIGQISSEVPQNLSASRPQDRQFILSSKKLLLSDSGFYLCAWSVGQGTEQYFGPGTRLTVT.

The chain carries TRBV4-1 and TRBJ2-2; TRBD2 matches 7 bases. Losses at the gene ends were 1 base for V and 8 bases for J; bases not matched to a gene: 13. Looked up from germline, CDR1 is MGHRA and CDR2 is YSYEKL. The CDR3 covers 17 residues. CDR3 bases: TGCGCCAGCAGCCAAGTCGGCCAGGGAGGGAAGTGGGGGGAGCTGTTTTTT. As protein: CASSQVGQGGKWGELFF.

The chain carries TRBV5-4 and TRBJ2-2; D might be TRBD1 (5 bases). V gave up 4 bases and J gave up 6 bases, with 22 bases separating them. The germline V gene has CDR1 SGHNT and CDR2 YYREEE (reference sequence). The length of the CDR3 is 17 residues. The CDR3 DNA follows: TGTGCCAGCAGCGTGGCACAGGTTTCTTCATTGCCCGGGGAGCTGTTTTTT. This encodes CASSVAQVSSLPGELFF.

A single count supports this clone. This chain joins TRBV7-9 and TRBJ2-1, with 8 bases that match TRBD1. The CDR3 extends over 15 amino acids. Losses at the gene ends were 6 bases for V and 3 bases for J; bases not matched to a gene: 7. Per germline, CDR1 SEHNR and CDR2 FQNEAQ (reference sequence). The CDR3, as DNA: TGTGCCAGCAGTAAGGACAGGGCGAGCTACAATGAGCAGTTCTTC. Translation gives CASSKDRASYNEQFF.

The chain employs TRBV5-1 and TRBJ2-3, with 12 nucleotides matching TRBD2. The CDR3 covers 20 residues. CDR1 and CDR2 from the germline V gene are SGHRS and YFSETQ. V lost 0 bases to trimming and J lost 2 bases; unmatched junction nucleotides: 13. CDR3 DNA: TGCGCCAGCAGCTTGGTATTTGACGGCAGGACTAGCGGGAACACAGATACGCAGTATTTT. As protein: CASSLVFDGRTSGNTDTQYF.

The chain is built from TRBV5-4 and TRBJ1-3, with 9 bases identical to TRBD1. The ends lost 0 bases at V and 7 bases at J; junction bases unmatched: 5. This CDR3 is built from 15 residues. CDR1 is SGHNT and CDR2 is YYREEE in the germline V gene (reference sequence). CDR3 protein: CASSLDRGRGNTIYF. The DNA for the CDR3 is TGTGCCAGCAGCTTGGACAGGGGGCGAGGGAACACCATATATTTT.

The chain is built from TRBV19 and TRBJ1-4; D possibly corresponds to TRBD1 (6 bases). The germline V and J ends were trimmed by 3 bases and 8 bases, with 16 bases remaining between them. The CDR3 loop spans 15 amino acids. From germline, CDR1 is LNHDA and CDR2 SQIVND (reference sequence). The CDR3 sequence: CASSMEPDRGEKLFF. The CDR3, as DNA: TGTGCCAGTAGTATGGAGCCGGACAGAGGCGAAAAACTGTTTTTT. The full variable domain, in which reference TRBV19 and TRBJ1-4 provide the parts outside the CDR3, is DGGITQSPKYLFRKEGQNVTLSCEQNLNHDAMYWYRQDPGQGLRLIYYSQIVNDFQKGDIAEGYSVSREKKESFPLTVTSAQKNPTAFYLCASSMEPDRGEKLFFGSGTQLSVL.

J is TRBJ1-2 and V is TRBV5-4; D is ambiguous. The CDR3 has 14 amino acids. Germline assignment: CDR1 SGHNT and CDR2 YYREEE (reference sequence). The ends were cut back, 0 bases at V and 2 bases at J, with 8 bases in the middle. CDR3 sequence reads: CASSLVGSNYGYTF. Written as DNA, the CDR3 is TGTGCCAGCAGCTTGGTGGGCAGCAACTATGGCTACACCTTC.

V usage is TRBV30 and J usage is TRBJ1-4, with D hard to call. Germline lookup yields CDR1 GTSNPN and CDR2 SVGIG (reference sequence). This CDR3 comprises 17 residues. The V gene lost 2 bases and the J gene lost 6 bases, with 22 bases spanning the gap. The CDR3 here is CAWSLRTQTRLYEKLFF. The CDR3 bases are TGTGCCTGGAGTCTTAGGACCCAGACTAGGCTTTATGAAAAACTGTTTTTT.

The V gene is TRBV7-9, the J gene TRBJ1-1, with TRBD1 as a possible D gene (6 bases). CDR3 size: 12 residues. Looked up from germline, CDR1 is SEHNR and CDR2 is FQNEAQ (reference sequence). Between the trimmed V and J ends, which lost 4 bases and 7 bases, there was a span of 10 bases. The CDR3 coding sequence is TGTGCCAGCAGCTCAGGGGCGGATGAAGCTTTCTTT. Translation: CASSSGADEAFF.

This clone has a handful of counts. This sequence joins TRBV25-1 and TRBJ1-4; 8 bases map to TRBD1. The trim removed 4 bases at V and 8 bases at J, leaving 9 bases unmatched. There are 15 residues in the CDR3. CDR1 and CDR2 (germline): MGHDK, SYGVNS. The CDR3 sequence is CASSATRGRGEKLFF. The CDR3 DNA sequence: TGTGCCAGCAGTGCAACCAGGGGGCGCGGGGAAAAACTGTTTTTT.

The DNA of the CDR3 is TGTGCCAGCAGTGCGGACAGGGCCAACACTGAAGCTTTCTTT. Its translation: CASSADRANTEAFF. The rearrangement joins TRBV28 to TRBJ1-1, with 8 bases lining up with TRBD1. V lost 5 bases to trimming and J lost 2 bases; unmatched junction nucleotides: 4. From germline, CDR1 is MDHEN and CDR2 SYDVKM. This CDR3 is built from 14 residues.

The chain combines TRBV6-6 with TRBJ2-7; the match to TRBD2 covers 8 bases. Germline CDR1 and CDR2: MNHNY and SVGAGI (reference sequence). The CDR3 length is 16 residues. The junction had 13 bases not matched to a gene; V was cut back by 2 bases and J by 7 bases. The CDR3 protein is CASSYDISGKFGEQYF. As DNA, the CDR3 is TGTGCCAGCAGTTACGATATTAGCGGGAAGTTCGGGGAGCAGTACTTC.

The chain uses TRBV28 and TRBJ2-5; 12 bases agree with TRBD1. The DNA end favors TRBJ2-7, so the J call may be wrong. The CDR3 contains 14 residues. Germline V lookup: CDR1 MDHEN, CDR2 SYDVKM. For the CDR3, the DNA is TGTGCCAGCAGTCCGGGACAGGGGGCGAACGAGCAGTACTTC. This encodes CASSPGQGANEQYF.

V gene TRBV9 combines with J gene TRBJ2-2, with 11 positions matching TRBD1. Trimming cost V 7 bases and J 6 bases; bases outside gene matches: 14. The CDR3 extends over 17 amino acids. The germline gives CDR1 SGDLS, CDR2 YYNGEE. CDR3 nucleotides: TGTGCCAGCTCTCGGACAGGGGGCCCGCGTAAGTCCGGGGAGCTGTTTTTT. It specifies CASSRTGGPRKSGELFF.

The chain is built from TRBV4-1 and TRBJ2-5; D might be TRBD1 (6 bases). Germline V gene data show CDR1 as MGHRA and CDR2 as YSYEKL. The CDR3 length is 14 residues. V was shortened by 0 bases and J by 7 bases, with 12 bases between the two germline ends. This chain's CDR3 is CASSQEGGTGTQYF. In DNA, the CDR3 is TGCGCCAGCAGCCAAGAAGGGGGAACGGGGACCCAGTACTTC.

The chain couples TRBV28 to TRBJ2-4, with 11 bases fitting TRBD2. V lost 2 bases to trimming and J lost 9 bases; unmatched junction nucleotides: 6. Looked up from germline, CDR1 is MDHEN and CDR2 is SYDVKM. CDR3 size: 15 residues. The CDR3 DNA follows: TGTGCCAGCAGTTTAACTAGCGGGGGCTTGGGCATTCAGTACTTC. Encoded protein: CASSLTSGGLGIQYF.

The J gene is TRBJ2-2, the V gene TRBV7-3; D remains unclear. Trimming shortened V by 2 bases and J by 6 bases, and 4 bases separated the two germline ends. This CDR3 region has 12 residues. Germline V gives CDR1 SGHTA, CDR2 FQGTGA. For the CDR3, the DNA is TGTGCCAGCAGCTTATCTTCCGGGGAGCTGTTTTTT. Translation gives CASSLSSGELFF.

The V gene is TRBV7-6, the J gene TRBJ2-7, with TRBD1 as a possible D gene (5 bases). V gave up 8 bases and J gave up 0 bases, with 8 bases separating them. The CDR3 spans 12 residues. Germline V gene lookup returns CDR1 SGHVS and CDR2 FNYEAQ. This chain's CDR3 is CASDSSSYEQYV. DNA for the CDR3: TGTGCCAGCGACAGCAGCTCCTACGAGCAGTACGTC.

The gene calls are TRBV9 and TRBJ1-5; TRBD1 agrees at 8 bases. Germline assignment: CDR1 SGDLS and CDR2 YYNGEE. Trimming removed 4 bases from V and 5 bases from J; junction bases left unmatched: 8. There are 15 residues in the CDR3. The CDR3 sequence is CASSTGQGEDQPQHF. CDR3 DNA sequence: TGTGCCAGCAGCACTGGACAGGGCGAGGATCAGCCCCAGCATTTT. The entire variable domain, with the rest obtained from reference TRBV9 and TRBJ1-5, is as follows: DSGVTQTPKHLITATGQRVTLRCSPRSGDLSVYWYQQSLDQGLQFLIQYYNGEERAKGNILERFSAQQFPDLHSELNLSSLELGDSALYFCASSTGQGEDQPQHFGDGTRLSIL.

The CDR3 region has the DNA TGTGCCAGTAGTATGGGCTCAGCTGAAGCTTTCTTT. It specifies CASSMGSAEAFF. J is TRBJ1-1 and V is TRBV19; no reliable D call. Trimming left V 3 bases short and J 6 bases short, with 8 bases between. The CDR3 extends over 12 amino acids. Germline assignment: CDR1 LNHDA and CDR2 SQIVND (reference sequence).

This clone appeared a single time. The V gene is TRBV5-4, the J gene TRBJ2-7, with 14 bases identical to TRBD2. The V and J ends lost 0 bases and 6 bases, in that order; junction bases with no gene match: 5. This CDR3 is 16 amino acids long. Germline V gene data show CDR1 as SGHNT and CDR2 as YYREEE (reference sequence). The CDR3 loop reads CASSLGGLAGVGEQYF. The CDR3 nucleotides are TGTGCCAGCAGCTTGGGGGGACTAGCGGGAGTGGGCGAGCAGTACTTC.

The J gene is TRBJ2-5, the V gene TRBV5-4; 8 bases agree with TRBD1. Germline CDR1 is SGHNT and CDR2 is YYREEE (reference sequence). Trimming cost V 4 bases and J 5 bases; bases outside gene matches: 10. This CDR3 region has 15 residues. CDR3 protein: CASSPMTGAGETQYF. CDR3 coding DNA: TGTGCCAGCAGCCCCATGACAGGGGCCGGGGAGACCCAGTACTTC.

This chain uses TRBV6-4 with TRBJ2-3; 8 bases line up with TRBD2. CDR1 MRHNA and CDR2 SNTAGT come from the germline V gene. Losses at the gene ends were 5 bases for V and 0 bases for J; bases not matched to a gene: 1. This CDR3 is built from 14 residues. CDR3 DNA sequence: TGTGCCAGCAGTCCGGGGGGGAGCACAGATACGCAGTATTTT. This sequence encodes CASSPGGSTDTQYF.

The V and J genes are TRBV6-1 and TRBJ2-7; a possible D gene is TRBD2 (6 bases). CDR1 and CDR2 (germline): MNHNS, SASEGT. Trimming took 2 bases from V and 4 from J, leaving 9 bases between them. The CDR3 consists of 13 residues. The CDR3 DNA sequence: TGTGCCAGCAGTGAAAGAGGAGGGTACGAGCAGTACGTC. Its translation: CASSERGGYEQYV.

V gene TRBV28 combines with J gene TRBJ2-5, with D maybe TRBD1 (6 bases). The V end lost 4 bases, the J end lost 1 base, and 16 bases lay between the germline ends. Looked up from germline, CDR1 is MDHEN and CDR2 is SYDVKM. The CDR3 extends over 16 amino acids. CDR3 nucleotide sequence: TGTGCCAGCAGTTCCCCCCCCAGGGGATCCCAAGAGACCCAGTACTTC. Translation gives CASSSPPRGSQETQYF.

The V gene is TRBV4-1, the J gene TRBJ2-5; weak D call: TRBD2 (6 bases). Trimming shortened V by 1 base and J by 5 bases, and 11 bases separated the two germline ends. CDR1 is MGHRA and CDR2 is YSYEKL in the germline V gene. This CDR3 comprises 14 residues. The CDR3 is CASSQVGGRETQYF. DNA of the CDR3: TGCGCCAGCAGCCAAGTCGGAGGGCGGGAGACCCAGTACTTC.